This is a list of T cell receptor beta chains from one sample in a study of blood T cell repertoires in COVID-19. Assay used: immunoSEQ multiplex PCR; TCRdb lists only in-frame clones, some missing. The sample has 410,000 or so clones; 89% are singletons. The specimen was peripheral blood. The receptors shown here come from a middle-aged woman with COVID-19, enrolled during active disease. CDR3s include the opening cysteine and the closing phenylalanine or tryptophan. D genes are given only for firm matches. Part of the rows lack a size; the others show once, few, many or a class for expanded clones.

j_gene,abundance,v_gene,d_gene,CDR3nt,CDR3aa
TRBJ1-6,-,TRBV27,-,TGTGCCAGCAGTCCGGGGACTCCGCCATGGGCCCTCCACTTT,CASSPGTPPWALHF
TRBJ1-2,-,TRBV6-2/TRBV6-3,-,TGTGCCAGCAGTTATGGGCAGAACTATGGCTACACCTTC,CASSYGQNYGYTF
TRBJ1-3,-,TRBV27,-,TGTGCCAGCAGTTTGAGAGGGGGACACTCTGGAAACACCATATATTTT,CASSLRGGHSGNTIYF
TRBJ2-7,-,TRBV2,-,TGTGCCATCAAGGTCAGGGTTTACTCCTACGAGCAGTACTTC,CAIKVRVYSYEQYF
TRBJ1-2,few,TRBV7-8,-,TGTGCCAGCAGCCCAACTTCAAGTGGCTACACCTTC,CASSPTSSGYTF
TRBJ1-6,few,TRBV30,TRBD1,TGTGCCTGGAGCCACAGGGGACCCCCTTCACCCCTCCACTTT,CAWSHRGPPSPLHF
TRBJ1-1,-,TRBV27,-,TGTGCCAGCTTCCCTCTCCGGGGTCTGAACACTGAAGCTTTCTTT,CASFPLRGLNTEAFF
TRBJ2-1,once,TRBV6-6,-,TGTGCCAGCAGTTCTCAAAATCGCCTGCAGGGAAATGAGCAGTTCTTC,CASSSQNRLQGNEQFF
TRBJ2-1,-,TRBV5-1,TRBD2,TGCGCCAGCAGCCCGGGACTAGCGGGGGGATCATACAATGAGCAGTTCTTC,CASSPGLAGGSYNEQFF
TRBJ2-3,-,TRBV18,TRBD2,TGTGCCAGCTCCCGGGAGGGGCTGGATACGCAGTATTTT,CASSREGLDTQYF
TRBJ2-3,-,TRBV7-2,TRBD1,TGTGCCAGCAGCTTACGGGACAGACAAACAGATACGCAGTATTTT,CASSLRDRQTDTQYF
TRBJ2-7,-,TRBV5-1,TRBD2,TGCGCCAGCAGCTTGCGAACTAGCGGGGGGGTCGAGCAGTACTTC,CASSLRTSGGVEQYF
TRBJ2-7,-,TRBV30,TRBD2,TGTGCCTGGAACGTAGCGGGGGGGAGCTCCTACGAGCAGTACTTC,CAWNVAGGSSYEQYF
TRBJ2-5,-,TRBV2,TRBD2,TGTGCCAGCAGTGAAGCGGGACTAGCGGGCACCCAAGAGACCCAGTACTTC,CASSEAGLAGTQETQYF
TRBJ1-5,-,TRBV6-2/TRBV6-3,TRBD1,TGTGCCAGCAGTTACAGGGACAGGGACAGCCATGGAAGCAATCAGCCCCAGCATTTT,CASSYRDRDSHGSNQPQHF
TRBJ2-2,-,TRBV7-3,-,TGTGCCAGCAGCTTAAACTGGGGCAGGGCGAGGACCGGGGAGCTGTTTTTT,CASSLNWGRARTGELFF
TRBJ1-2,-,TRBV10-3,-,TGTGCCATCAAGACGACAGGAAAACATGGCTACACCTTC,CAIKTTGKHGYTF
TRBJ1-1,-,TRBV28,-,TGTGCCAGCAGTTCGCTCAACAGGGATGAAGCTTTCTTT,CASSSLNRDEAFF
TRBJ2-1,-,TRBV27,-,TGTGCCAGCAGTTTAGTGGACTATTACAATGAGCAGTTCTTC,CASSLVDYYNEQFF
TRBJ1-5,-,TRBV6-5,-,TGTGCCAGCAGTTACTCAGAGAATCAGCCCCAGCATTTT,CASSYSENQPQHF
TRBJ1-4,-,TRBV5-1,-,TGCGCCAGCAGGACAGCCGTTGAAAGAAAACTGTTTTTT,CASRTAVERKLFF
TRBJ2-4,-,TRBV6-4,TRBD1,TGTGCCAGCAGTGACAGGGGGCATTCAAACATTCAGTACTTC,CASSDRGHSNIQYF